This T cell receptor beta chain was found in a study of CD8+ T cells in alopecia areata. In the study overall: Recipients were roughly 6-11-week-old female C3H/HeJ mice grafted with skin from roughly 6-13-month-old C3H/HeJ donors with spontaneous alopecia.

V lost 1 base and J lost 3, with 12 bases in between. Per germline, CDR1 NSHNY and CDR2 SYGAGN. The CDR3 consists of 15 residues. Study-wide points: TCR sharing across patients was less clear than in mice, possibly HLA-related. The study found higher clonality in lesional than normal scalp, especially in alopecia totalis/universalis.

Extracted RNA was reverse transcribed into cDNA, the sequencing template. Using immunoSEQ multiplex PCR, the repertoire was profiled, and TCRdb retains in-frame clones only, with some absent. The sample lists around 290,000 clones, none appearing once, the ten largest making up 1.2%. A word on this clone: The antigen is unknown. Genes and germline are mouse. The sequenced fragment ends 4 residues before the CDR3 boundary, so the rest is inferred from the germline J gene. Additional DNA sequences in this sample encode the identical CDR3.

A panel of CD4, CD8alpha, NKG2D, NKG2ACE and other markers served to sort pooled cutaneous lymph node cells. The receptor was derived from a C3H/HeJ mouse with alopecia areata. MHC haplotype here: H2-k. V usage is TRBV13-1 and J usage is TRBJ2-5; D perhaps matches TRBD2 (6 bases). The sample taken for sequencing was CD4+ T cells sorted from a lymph node. CDR3 loop: CASSDSGLGQDTQYF. CDR3 DNA, as far as it was read: TGTGCCAGCAGTGATTCGGGCCTGGGGCAAGAC.